This TCR beta chain was captured in a study of T-cell reconstitution after alpha-beta-depleted transplantation in children. From germline, CDR1 is LNHNV and CDR2 YYDKDF (reference sequence). Trimming took 0 bases from V and 15 from J, leaving 15 bases between them. The CDR3 has 14 amino acids. Unique molecular identifiers were used to barcode this TCRbeta library. TCRdb passed the PCR reads through MiXCR, listing each CDR3 protein once. This table holds 60,000 to 85,000 distinct CDR3 sequences, approximately 18% found once. This clonotype showed up just a few times. The sequence came from a male patient between 2 and 10 years old who had a stem cell transplant for acute lymphoblastic leukemia, so the T cells may come from the graft donor. V is TRBV15 and J is TRBJ1-6; unclear D gene. Specimen: PBMCs, mostly from graft donor cells, collected 360 days after TCRalphabeta/CD19-depleted stem cell transplant. CDR3 loop: CATSRDRASSHLHF. In DNA form, the CDR3 reads TGTGCCACCAGCAGAGATCGGGCATCGTCTCACCTCCACTTT.